The 9 T cell receptor beta chains given below trace back to one sample, sequenced in a study of OX40 agonist ivuxolimab in advanced cancers. Only in-frame clones appear in the TCRdb table, and some are missing; sequencing was by immunoSEQ multiplex PCR. The sample has 47,000 or so clones, roughly 90% seen once. Sequenced material: CD4+ or CD8+ T cells sorted from blood, taken in a trial of the OX40 agonist ivuxolimab. Receptors originate from an adult with an advanced solid tumor such as melanoma, head and neck, liver or kidney cancer.

This clone was counted a single time. The V call is TRBV2, the J call TRBJ1-2, with D perhaps matching TRBD1 (6 bases). The length of the CDR3 is 12 residues. Trimming cost V 9 bases and J 5 bases, with 13 bases left between them. The germline V gene has CDR1 SNHLY and CDR2 FYNNEI. CDR3 residues: CARRQEGYGYTF. DNA of the CDR3: TGTGCCAGACGACAGGAGGGGTATGGCTACACCTTC.

The rearrangement links TRBV2 to TRBJ2-5; 8 nucleotides line up with TRBD1. Germline trimming cut 8 bases from V and 1 base from J; bases unmatched to any gene: 6. CDR1 and CDR2 (germline): SNHLY, FYNNEI. The CDR3 has 14 amino acids. The chain's CDR3 is CASWRGQGQETQYF. DNA for the CDR3: TGTGCCAGCTGGCGCGGACAGGGCCAAGAGACCCAGTACTTC.

This clone was observed a single time. The J gene is TRBJ1-6, the V gene TRBV9, with D perhaps TRBD1 (5 bases). The V gene lost 0 bases and the J gene lost 8 bases, with 12 bases spanning the gap. Germline CDR1 SGDLS, CDR2 YYNGEE. This CDR3 contains 15 residues. CDR3 amino acids: CASSVGGRVDSPLHF. CDR3 DNA sequence: TGTGCCAGCAGCGTAGGAGGCAGGGTCGATTCACCCCTCCACTTT. Full variable domain (rest looked up from reference TRBV9 and TRBJ1-6): DSGVTQTPKHLITATGQRVTLRCSPRSGDLSVYWYQQSLDQGLQFLIQYYNGEERAKGNILERFSAQQFPDLHSELNLSSLELGDSALYFCASSVGGRVDSPLHFGNGTRLTVT.

The chain recombines TRBV4-3 with TRBJ2-1; 8 bases agree with TRBD1. V dropped 5 bases and J dropped 8; count of bases not matched to a gene: 8. Germline V lookup: CDR1 LGHNA, CDR2 YSLEER. The CDR3 runs to 14 residues. Written as DNA, the CDR3 is TGCGCCAGCAGCGACCGGGACAGGATCCATGAGCAGTTCTTC. Amino acids: CASSDRDRIHEQFF.

This chain joins TRBV29-1 and TRBJ2-3; 7 nucleotides agree with TRBD1. The ends lost 4 bases at V and 3 bases at J; junction bases unmatched: 4. The CDR3 spans 13 residues. Germline-derived CDR1 and CDR2 are SQVTM and ANQGSEA. In DNA, the CDR3 is TGCAGCGTTGGGCACAGGGGAACAGATACGCAGTATTTT. This sequence encodes CSVGHRGTDTQYF.

The CDR3 spells CASSPPGRVLAGGRQSTDTQYF. The CDR3 DNA reads as TGTGCCAGTAGTCCCCCCGGGAGGGTACTAGCGGGGGGCCGTCAGAGCACAGATACGCAGTATTTT. The V call is TRBV19, the J call TRBJ2-3, with 12 bases aligning to TRBD2. Germline V lookup: CDR1 LNHDA, CDR2 SQIVND (reference sequence). J lost 0 bases, V lost 5 bases, and 21 bases had no gene match. CDR3 length: 22 amino acids.

This chain connects TRBV20-1 to TRBJ2-1; D is ambiguous. The CDR3 totals 11 residues. Germline V gives CDR1 DFQATT, CDR2 SNEGSKA (reference sequence). V lost 5 bases and J 4 bases, leaving 6 bases between the germline ends. The CDR3 nucleotides read TGCAGTGCTCGATATTACAATGAGCAGTTCTTC. It yields the protein CSARYYNEQFF.

V gene TRBV27 combines with J gene TRBJ1-1, with 11 bases fitting TRBD1. The CDR3 has 15 amino acids. Trimming removed 6 bases from V and 5 bases from J; junction bases left unmatched: 8. Germline V gene data show CDR1 as MNHEY and CDR2 as SMNVEV (reference sequence). Here the CDR3 reads CASRPRDRGRTEAFF. The CDR3 bases are TGTGCCAGCAGACCCAGGGACAGGGGGAGGACTGAAGCTTTCTTT.

The gene calls are TRBV4-2 and TRBJ2-1; tentatively, D is TRBD1 or TRBD2 (5 bases each). V was pared by 2 bases and J by 9 bases, with 14 bases between. There are 14 residues in the CDR3. CDR1 is LGHNA, CDR2 YNFKEQ, per germline. The CDR3 protein is CASSQPGPLTEQFF. In DNA, the CDR3 is TGTGCCAGCAGCCAACCGGGACCCCTAACTGAGCAGTTCTTC.